The rows below give T cell receptor beta chains drawn from one sample of a study of cytomegalovirus exposure and HLA in healthy donors. The data were produced by immunoSEQ multiplex PCR, yet TCRdb's version contains in-frame clones alone and is incomplete. The sample holds roughly 140,000 clones, 80% to 85% seen once. The sequenced sample consisted of PBMCs. The receptors originated from a female donor in good health and CMV-seronegative. Both conserved end residues are trimmed from each CDR3. The D gene is left open where the match is weak.

v_call,d_call,cdr3_length,j_call,cdr3_aa
TRBV5-1,TRBD1,16,TRBJ1-4,ASSFLPRQGKANEKLF
TRBV2,NA,13,TRBJ1-5,ASSARTGINQPQH
TRBV29-1,NA,11,TRBJ2-2,SASGVNTGELF
TRBV30,TRBD2,16,TRBJ2-1,AWSPDTVAGLSYNEQF
TRBV18,TRBD1,11,TRBJ1-5,ASLRGTNQPQH
TRBV4-1,TRBD2,15,TRBJ2-7,ASSQDSTSGSGYEQY
TRBV15,TRBD2,16,TRBJ2-4,ATSSDILAGGAKNIQY
TRBV2,NA,11,TRBJ2-3,ASGEEGTDTQY
TRBV7-9,NA,11,TRBJ2-7,ASSLGTPRGQY
TRBV30,TRBD2,15,TRBJ2-1,AWSGLAGEVYNNEQF
TRBV6-5,NA,13,TRBJ1-1,ASSYSNRVNTEAF
TRBV27,NA,13,TRBJ1-5,ASSLSTAGDQPQH
TRBV27,NA,13,TRBJ1-1,ASSLSADIHFGAF
TRBV6-1,TRBD1,10,TRBJ2-7,ATRQGGNEQY
TRBV2,TRBD1,12,TRBJ2-5,ASREQGFQETQY
TRBV29-1,TRBD2,15,TRBJ2-2,SVQGALLAGVAGELF
TRBV6-6,NA,12,TRBJ2-7,ASSYGPEGHEQY
TRBV6-1,NA,11,TRBJ1-1,ASSGPGITEAF
TRBV7-9,NA,10,TRBJ2-7,ASSLREGVQY
TRBV7-9,NA,10,TRBJ2-5,ASSLLQETQY
TRBV6-1,TRBD1,12,TRBJ2-2,ASRQGANTGELF
TRBV28,NA,11,TRBJ1-1,ASSTYKNTEAF
TRBV29-1,TRBD2,12,TRBJ2-5,SVGFAGGQETQY
TRBV25-1,TRBD1,15,TRBJ2-5,ASSEYTGTGYLETQY
TRBV30,NA,10,TRBJ2-5,AWGEDPETQY
TRBV28,NA,13,TRBJ1-5,ASSPGGADNQPQH
TRBV5-1,NA,12,TRBJ1-2,ASSLDSGGWGYT
TRBV2,TRBD1,13,TRBJ1-2,ASSDGAQGAGGYT
TRBV30,TRBD2,15,TRBJ2-2,AWSVHRTSGFTGELF
TRBV7-8,NA,14,TRBJ1-5,ASSLTASLSNQPQH
TRBV5-1,TRBD2,13,TRBJ2-5,ASSLAGVVSETQY
TRBV9,TRBD2,14,TRBJ2-5,ASTLGIYTSEETQY
TRBV7-9,TRBD2,14,TRBJ2-1,SSSPTTSGSYNEQF
TRBV19,TRBD1,14,TRBJ1-5,ASSTYRQGARQPQH
TRBV6-5,TRBD2,13,TRBJ2-5,ASSYTSGTVETQY
TRBV7-9,NA,15,TRBJ2-5,ASSYGDGRGFQETQY
TRBV28,TRBD1,12,TRBJ1-1,ASRAQQGDSEAF
TRBV27,TRBD2,12,TRBJ2-7,ASSQTSSLGEQY
TRBV25-1,NA,13,TRBJ1-3,ASSDPTRSGNTIY
TRBV19,NA,10,TRBJ2-7,ASSTAPGEQY
TRBV27,NA,10,TRBJ1-1,ASSFPTGEAF